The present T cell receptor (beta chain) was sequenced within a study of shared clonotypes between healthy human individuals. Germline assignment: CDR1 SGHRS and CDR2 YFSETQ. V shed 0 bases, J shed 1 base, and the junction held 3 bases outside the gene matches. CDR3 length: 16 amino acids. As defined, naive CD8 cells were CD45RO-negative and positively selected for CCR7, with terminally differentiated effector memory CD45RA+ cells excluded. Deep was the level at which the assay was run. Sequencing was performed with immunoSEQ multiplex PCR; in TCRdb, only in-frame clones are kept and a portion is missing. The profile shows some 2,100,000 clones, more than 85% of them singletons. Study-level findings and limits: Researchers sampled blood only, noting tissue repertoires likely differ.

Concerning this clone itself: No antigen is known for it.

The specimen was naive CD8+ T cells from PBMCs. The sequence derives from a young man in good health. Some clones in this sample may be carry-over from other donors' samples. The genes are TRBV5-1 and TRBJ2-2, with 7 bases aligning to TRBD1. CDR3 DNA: TGCGCCAGCAGCTTGGCTGGACAGGTGAACACCGGGGAGCTGTTTTTT. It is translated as CASSLAGQVNTGELFF.